This TCR beta chain originates from a study of T cells in Graves' hyperthyroidism and ophthalmopathy. CDR1 and CDR2 (germline): SEHNR, FQNEAQ (reference sequence). CDR3 length: 16 amino acids. Trimming left V 5 bases short and J 6 bases short, with 19 bases between. Amplification targeted TCR beta CDR3 regions from RNA transcripts. The HTBI primer set served for first-round RT-PCR of the TCR CDR3. From the multiplex PCR reads, TCRdb called clonotypes with MiXCR, one entry per CDR3 protein. The data show around 530,000 distinct CDR3 sequences, about a sixth seen once. V and J are TRBV7-9 and TRBJ1-4; D call uncertain. This TCR derives from a woman in her late teens or twenties with Graves' ophthalmopathy. Sample: blood. The CDR3 loop is CASSKGQVLRDEKLFF. The CDR3 coding sequence is TGTGCCAGCAGCAAAGGGCAGGTCCTAAGGGATGAAAAACTGTTTTTT. The variable domain in full, with the rest retrieved from reference TRBV7-9 and TRBJ1-4, is DTGVSQNPRHKITKRGQNVTFRCDPISEHNRLYWYRQTLGQGPEFLTYFQNEAQLEKSRLLSDRFSAERPKGSFSTLEIQRTEQGDSAMYLCASSKGQVLRDEKLFFGSGTQLSVL.